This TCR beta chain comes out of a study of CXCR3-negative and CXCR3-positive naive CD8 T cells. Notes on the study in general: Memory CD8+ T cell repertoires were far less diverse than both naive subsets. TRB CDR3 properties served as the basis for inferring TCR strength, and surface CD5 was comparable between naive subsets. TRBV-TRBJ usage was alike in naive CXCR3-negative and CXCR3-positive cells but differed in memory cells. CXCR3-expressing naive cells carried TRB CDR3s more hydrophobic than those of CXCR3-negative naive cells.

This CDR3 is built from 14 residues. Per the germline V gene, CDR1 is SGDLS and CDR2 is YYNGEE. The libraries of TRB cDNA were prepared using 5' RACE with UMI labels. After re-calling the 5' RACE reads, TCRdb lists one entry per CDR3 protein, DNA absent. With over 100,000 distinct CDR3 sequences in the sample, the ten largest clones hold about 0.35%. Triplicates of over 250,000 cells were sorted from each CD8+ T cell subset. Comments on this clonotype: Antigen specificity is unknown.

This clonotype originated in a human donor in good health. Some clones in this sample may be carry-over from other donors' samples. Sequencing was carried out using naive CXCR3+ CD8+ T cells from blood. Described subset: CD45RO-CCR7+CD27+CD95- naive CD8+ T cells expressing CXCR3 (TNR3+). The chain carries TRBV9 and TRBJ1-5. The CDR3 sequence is CASSVGQSNQPQHF.